The sample holds a few counts of the clone carrying this T cell receptor beta chain. As yet, its antigen is unknown. This specimen belongs to a study of Graves' ophthalmopathy and Graves' hyperthyroidism. Study-wide findings and caveats: With about 86% sensitivity and about 83% specificity, a 13-signature model separated ophthalmopathy from stable hyperthyroidism.

TCR beta CDR3 regions were amplified from RNA transcripts. Investigators did first-round RT-PCR with HTBI primers, then second-round multiplex PCR. A single record per CDR3 protein comes from TCRdb applying MiXCR to the multiplex PCR reads. The repertoire holds about 400,000 distinct CDR3 sequences, with approximately 20% as singletons. This receptor was identified in a woman between 18 and 29 years old with Graves' ophthalmopathy. The sample consisted of peripheral blood.

The CDR3 DNA reads TGTGCCAGCAGTCCCACCGACAGGATGAACACTGAAGCTTTCTTT. As protein: CASSPTDRMNTEAFF. The genes are TRBV12-3 or TRBV12-4 and TRBJ1-1, with D possibly being TRBD1 (6 bases). The CDR3 extends over 15 amino acids. V dropped 5 bases and J dropped 0 bases, with 13 bases sitting between them.